This is a list of T cell receptor beta chains from one sample in a study of T cell repertoires in cytomegalovirus infection. Each CDR3 protein is one row after TCRdb ran MiXCR on the reads. The sample includes about 890,000 distinct CDR3 sequences, less than 40% of them seen just once. The antigens these receptors bind are not known. Sequenced material: cultured CD8+ T cells from PBMCs, taken from culture after CMV antigen stimulation. The receptors were gathered from a human donor in good health (CMV status not recorded). Some clones in this sample may be carry-over from other donors' samples. CDR3s include the opening cysteine and the closing phenylalanine or tryptophan. Fields, in order: J gene, D gene, clone size, V gene, CDR3 protein, CDR3 DNA. D genes are given only for firm matches. Clone size is shown for a subset of rows, as once, few, many or a class of expanded clone.

J: TRBJ2-1; D: .; size: .; V: TRBV6-2/TRBV6-3; CDR3: CANSPQGYEGNEQFF; DNA: TGTGCCAACAGTCCGCAGGGTTACGAGGGGAATGAGCAGTTCTTC
J: TRBJ2-3; D: .; size: .; V: TRBV12-3/TRBV12-4; CDR3: CASSFGGRSSTDTQYF; DNA: TGTGCCAGCAGTTTTGGTGGCAGGTCTAGCACAGATACGCAGTATTTT
J: TRBJ1-1; D: .; size: .; V: TRBV2; CDR3: CASRDSTEAFF; DNA: TGTGCCAGCAGGGACAGCACTGAAGCTTTCTTT
J: TRBJ2-3; D: TRBD2; size: few; V: TRBV19; CDR3: CASSQAGGPPDTQYF; DNA: TGTGCCAGTAGCCAAGCGGGGGGGCCCCCAGATACGCAGTATTTT
J: TRBJ2-5; D: .; size: .; V: TRBV2; CDR3: CASRETIATWETQYF; DNA: TGTGCCAGCAGGGAAACTATAGCGACTTGGGAGACCCAGTACTTC
J: TRBJ2-1; D: .; size: many; V: TRBV7-6; CDR3: CASSSALGQSSYNEQFF; DNA: TGTGCCAGCAGCTCAGCCCTAGGACAGAGCTCCTACAATGAGCAGTTCTTC
J: TRBJ1-6; D: TRBD1; size: .; V: TRBV28; CDR3: CASSSGGQINSPLHF; DNA: TGTGCCAGCAGCTCCGGGGGACAGATTAATTCACCCCTCCACTTT
J: TRBJ1-1; D: .; size: .; V: TRBV12-5; CDR3: CASGPRAMNTEAFF; DNA: TGTGCTAGTGGCCCCCGGGCTATGAACACTGAAGCTTTCTTT
J: TRBJ2-3; D: .; size: few; V: TRBV7-2; CDR3: CASGTSRSTDTQYF; DNA: TGTGCCAGCGGTACTAGCCGAAGCACAGATACGCAGTATTTT
J: TRBJ2-2; D: .; size: .; V: TRBV7-9; CDR3: CASSAPGRPPTGELFF; DNA: TGTGCCAGCAGCGCGCCCGGCAGGCCCCCCACCGGGGAGCTGTTTTTT
J: TRBJ2-7; D: TRBD2; size: .; V: TRBV19; CDR3: CASSWLAGGPYEQYF; DNA: TGTGCCAGTAGTTGGCTAGCGGGGGGGCCCTACGAGCAGTACTTC
J: TRBJ2-1; D: .; size: .; V: TRBV27; CDR3: CASSLSRGSNEQFF; DNA: TGTGCCAGCAGTTTATCTAGGGGATCCAATGAGCAGTTCTTC
J: TRBJ2-3; D: TRBD2; size: few; V: TRBV6-1; CDR3: CASSRGLAGAYRTDTQYF; DNA: TGTGCCAGCAGCAGGGGGCTAGCGGGGGCCTACCGCACAGATACGCAGTATTTT
J: TRBJ2-3; D: TRBD2; size: few; V: TRBV4-1; CDR3: CASSHTSGPPDTQYF; DNA: TGCGCCAGCAGCCATACTAGCGGACCTCCGGATACGCAGTATTTT
J: TRBJ2-4; D: TRBD1; size: once; V: TRBV6-5; CDR3: CASRAGQGNIQYF; DNA: TGTGCCAGCAGGGCGGGACAGGGAAACATTCAGTACTTC
J: TRBJ1-2; D: .; size: many; V: TRBV7-2; CDR3: CASSLAPIGGRGYTF; DNA: TGTGCCAGCAGCTTAGCCCCTATCGGGGGTCGAGGCTACACCTTC
J: TRBJ2-7; D: TRBD1; size: few; V: TRBV7-6; CDR3: CASSRRGLHEQYF; DNA: TGTGCCAGCAGCAGAAGGGGGCTCCACGAGCAGTACTTC
J: TRBJ2-2; D: .; size: few; V: TRBV7-7; CDR3: CASSGRSGELFF; DNA: TGTGCTAGCAGCGGTCGATCCGGGGAGCTGTTTTTT
J: TRBJ1-6; D: .; size: few; V: TRBV6-1; CDR3: CASSALNSPLHF; DNA: TGTGCCAGCAGCGCGCTGAATTCACCCCTCCACTTT
J: TRBJ2-5; D: TRBD2; size: few; V: TRBV7-8; CDR3: CASSSPRNGGGEYQETQYF; DNA: TGTGCCAGCAGCTCCCCTAGGAATGGCGGGGGAGAGTACCAAGAGACCCAGTACTTC
J: TRBJ1-4; D: .; size: .; V: TRBV6-8; CDR3: CASPGARGEKLFF; DNA: TGTGCCAGCCCGGGGGCGCGGGGTGAAAAACTGTTTTTT
J: TRBJ1-5; D: .; size: .; V: TRBV19; CDR3: CASSKVVAVNQPQHF; DNA: TGTGCCAGTAGTAAGGTGGTGGCAGTCAATCAGCCCCAGCATTTT
J: TRBJ1-1; D: .; size: .; V: TRBV19; CDR3: CASTRVGPNTEAFF; DNA: TGTGCCAGTACCCGGGTCGGGCCGAACACTGAAGCTTTCTTT
J: TRBJ1-6; D: .; size: .; V: TRBV27; CDR3: CASSPQGFNNSPLHF; DNA: TGTGCCAGCAGTCCACAGGGTTTTAATAATTCACCCCTCCACTTT
J: TRBJ1-2; D: TRBD1; size: many; V: TRBV7-2; CDR3: CASSKLTGGERGYTF; DNA: TGTGCCAGCAGCAAACTAACAGGGGGGGAACGTGGCTACACCTTC
J: TRBJ1-2; D: .; size: few; V: TRBV5-6; CDR3: CASSRREGYGYTF; DNA: TGTGCCAGCAGCCGGCGGGAAGGCTATGGCTACACCTTC
J: TRBJ2-1; D: TRBD1; size: .; V: TRBV5-1; CDR3: CASSNRDSYNEQFF; DNA: TGCGCCAGCAGCAACCGGGACAGTTACAATGAGCAGTTCTTC
J: TRBJ1-1; D: .; size: few; V: TRBV4-1; CDR3: CASSEGRNAFF; DNA: TGCGCCAGCAGCGAGGGCAGGAACGCTTTCTTT
J: TRBJ2-7; D: TRBD1; size: .; V: TRBV7-9; CDR3: CASSARQGSSEQYF; DNA: TGTGCCAGCAGCGCCCGACAGGGATCCAGCGAGCAGTACTTC
J: TRBJ2-7; D: .; size: .; V: TRBV10-3; CDR3: CAIGEGYEQYF; DNA: TGTGCCATCGGCGAGGGCTACGAGCAGTACTTC
J: TRBJ1-2; D: .; size: .; V: TRBV20-1; CDR3: CSARDPHRLHTRGYGYTF; DNA: TGCAGTGCTAGAGATCCCCACAGGTTACACACAAGGGGCTATGGCTACACCTTC
J: TRBJ2-4; D: .; size: few; V: TRBV5-6; CDR3: CASSSRFLAKNIQYF; DNA: TGTGCCAGCAGCTCCCGTTTTCTGGCCAAAAACATTCAGTACTTC
J: TRBJ2-5; D: .; size: few; V: TRBV7-9; CDR3: CASRQPQETQYF; DNA: TGTGCTTCGCGGCAGCCCCAAGAGACCCAGTACTTC
J: TRBJ2-3; D: .; size: many; V: TRBV12-3/TRBV12-4; CDR3: CASSLDRNTQYF; DNA: TGTGCCAGCAGCTTGGACAGAAATACGCAGTATTTT
J: TRBJ2-1; D: TRBD2; size: .; V: TRBV7-6; CDR3: CASSLDLIAGGYNEQFF; DNA: TGTGCCAGCAGCTTAGACCTTATAGCGGGGGGGTACAATGAGCAGTTCTTC
J: TRBJ1-1; D: .; size: few; V: TRBV7-2; CDR3: CASSFTGALGTEAFF; DNA: TGTGCCAGCAGCTTCACGGGGGCCCTAGGCACTGAAGCTTTCTTT
J: TRBJ1-4; D: .; size: .; V: TRBV28; CDR3: CASSLWGKKDEKLFF; DNA: TGTGCCAGCAGTTTATGGGGGAAGAAGGACGAAAAACTGTTTTTT
J: TRBJ1-6; D: .; size: .; V: TRBV7-6; CDR3: CASSLVVWGLNSPLHF; DNA: TGTGCCAGCAGCTTAGTGGTATGGGGTCTAAATTCACCCCTCCACTTT
J: TRBJ2-7; D: .; size: few; V: TRBV11-3; CDR3: CASSLMWSYEQYF; DNA: TGTGCCAGCAGCTTAATGTGGTCCTACGAGCAGTACTTC
J: TRBJ2-7; D: TRBD2; size: .; V: TRBV6-1; CDR3: CASSPSGALIQENF; DNA: TGTGCCAGCAGTCCAAGCGGGGCGCTCATCCAGGAAAACTTC
J: TRBJ2-2; D: .; size: .; V: TRBV4-1; CDR3: CASSRGLDLWAGELFF; DNA: TGCGCCAGCAGCCGAGGACTCGACCTCTGGGCCGGGGAGCTGTTTTTT
J: TRBJ1-2; D: .; size: .; V: TRBV5-6; CDR3: CASSPGRGFYGYTF; DNA: TGTGCCAGCAGCCCGGGCCGGGGTTTCTATGGCTACACCTTC
J: TRBJ2-5; D: .; size: few; V: TRBV29-1; CDR3: CSVERAGDNIETQYF; DNA: TGCAGCGTTGAAAGGGCCGGGGACAATATCGAGACCCAGTACTTC
J: TRBJ2-1; D: .; size: few; V: TRBV6-5; CDR3: CASSYSTGHGREQFF; DNA: TGTGCCAGCAGTTACTCGACGGGACACGGTAGGGAGCAGTTCTTC
J: TRBJ1-6; D: TRBD1; size: .; V: TRBV6-2/TRBV6-3; CDR3: CASRRGGQGVDSPLHF; DNA: TGTGCCAGCAGGAGGGGCGGACAGGGGGTTGATTCACCCCTCCACTTT
J: TRBJ1-1; D: .; size: .; V: TRBV7-9; CDR3: CASRYFDTEAFF; DNA: TGTGCCAGCAGGTATTTTGACACTGAAGCTTTCTTT
J: TRBJ2-3; D: .; size: .; V: TRBV20-1; CDR3: CSARERDGGDTQYF; DNA: TGCAGTGCTAGAGAGCGCGACGGAGGAGATACGCAGTATTTT
J: TRBJ2-3; D: TRBD2; size: .; V: TRBV7-9; CDR3: CASSTLAGQSTDTQYF; DNA: TGTGCCAGCAGCACCCTAGCGGGGCAAAGCACAGATACGCAGTATTTT